These 22 T cell receptor beta chains were sequenced from one sample in a study of T cells in placental villitis. Sequencing used immunoSEQ v4. TCRdb's copy holds only in-frame clones and misses some; the assay was immunoSEQ multiplex PCR. The data show about 780 clones, around nine tenths seen once. Material for sequencing was placental tissue containing maternal and fetal cells. The source of these receptors is a human donor in good health; the placental T cells may come from both mother and fetus.

The rearrangement links TRBV20-1 to TRBJ2-3, with a possible D match to TRBD1 (6 bases). Germline V gives CDR1 DFQATT, CDR2 SNEGSKA (reference sequence). The CDR3 extends over 14 amino acids. V lost 3 bases and J lost 0, with 10 bases in between. CDR3 amino acids: CSASRRGSTDTQYF. In DNA, the CDR3 is TGCAGTGCTAGTCGCAGGGGAAGCACAGATACGCAGTATTTT.

The chain couples TRBV6-5 to TRBJ2-3, with TRBD2 matching 10 bases. J was trimmed by 1 base and V by 4 bases; bases with no gene match: 2. CDR1 and CDR2 (germline): MNHEY, SVGAGI. This CDR3 region has 15 residues. This CDR3 reads CASSSGLAGTDTQYF. CDR3 DNA sequence: TGTGCCAGCAGTTCCGGACTAGCGGGCACAGATACGCAGTATTTT.

This clone was seen once. The chain links TRBV3-1 (or the pseudogene TRBV3-2) to TRBJ1-1, with D perhaps matching TRBD1 (6 bases). The CDR3 is 13 residues long. Per germline, CDR1 LGHDT and CDR2 YNNKEL (reference sequence). V was pared by 0 bases and J by 8 bases, with 10 bases between. The CDR3 DNA reads TGTGCCAGCAGCCAAGAGGTACAGGGCGAAGCTTTCTTT. The encoded protein is CASSQEVQGEAFF.

The rearrangement links TRBV19 to TRBJ2-5; no clear D. Germline V gene data show CDR1 as LNHDA and CDR2 as SQIVND (reference sequence). This CDR3 has 11 residues. V lost 3 bases, J lost 4 bases, and 3 bases lay in between. Here the CDR3 DNA reads TGTGCCAGTAGTATGGGAGAGACCCAGTACTTC. Its translation: CASSMGETQYF. The whole variable domain, remainder taken from reference TRBV19 and TRBJ2-5, is DGGITQSPKYLFRKEGQNVTLSCEQNLNHDAMYWYRQDPGQGLRLIYYSQIVNDFQKGDIAEGYSVSREKKESFPLTVTSAQKNPTAFYLCASSMGETQYFGPGTRLLVL.

A remark on this clone: One end of the junction does not line up with germline, which may come from a read error. The rearrangement uses TRBV9 and TRBJ1-5; the D gene is possibly TRBD1 (5 bases). The CDR3 runs to 14 residues. Per germline, CDR1 SGDLS and CDR2 YYNGEE. CDR3 amino acids: CANSVGDSNQPQHF. CDR3 sequence (DNA): TGTGCCAACAGCGTAGGGGACAGCAATCAGCCCCAGCATTTT. Drawing the rest from reference TRBV9 and TRBJ1-5, the complete variable domain is DSGVTQTPKHLITATGQRVTLRCSPRSGDLSVYWYQQSLDQGLQFLIQYYNGEERAKGNILERFSAQQFPDLHSELNLSSLELGDSALYFCANSVGDSNQPQHFGDGTRLSIL.

The V call is TRBV12-2, the J call TRBJ2-7; the DNA was not used to check the table's D call, TRBD2. TRBV12-2 is noted as a pseudogene. The CDR3 sequence is 18 residues long. The CDR3 here is CASRFRTSGGIFSYEQYF. CDR3 DNA: TGTGCAAGTCGCTTCCGGACTAGCGGGGGGATTTTCTCCTACGAGCAGTACTTC.

The rearrangement joins TRBV7-2 to TRBJ2-7, with TRBD1 matching over 10 bases. Germline CDR1 and CDR2: SGHTA and FQGNSA. The CDR3 has 14 residues. V gave up 4 bases and J gave up 0 bases; unmatched junction bases: 0. The CDR3 nucleotides are TGTGCCAGCAGCTGGACAGGGGGCTCCTACGAGCAGTACTTC. This encodes CASSWTGGSYEQYF.

The V gene is TRBV25-1, the J gene TRBJ2-7; 11 positions agree with TRBD2. Trimming removed 7 bases from V and 6 bases from J; junction bases left unmatched: 5. Germline lookup yields CDR1 MGHDK and CDR2 SYGVNS. The CDR3 extends over 13 amino acids. Here the CDR3 reads CASKEGLAGEQYF. CDR3 in DNA: TGTGCCAGCAAGGAAGGACTAGCGGGCGAGCAGTACTTC.

This clone was recorded once. This chain uses TRBV28 with TRBJ2-2, with D tentatively TRBD1 (5 bases). Germline assignment: CDR1 MDHEN and CDR2 SYDVKM. The CDR3 is 13 residues long. Trimming pared 3 bases from V and 5 bases from J, leaving 7 bases between. Here the CDR3 DNA reads TGTGCCAGCAGTTTTAGGGGAACCGGGGAGCTGTTTTTT. It specifies CASSFRGTGELFF. Based on the CDR3 plus reference TRBV28 and TRBJ2-2, the full variable domain is DVKVTQSSRYLVKRTGEKVFLECVQDMDHENMFWYRQDPGLGLRLIYFSYDVKMKEKGDIPEGYSVSREKKERFSLILESASTNQTSMYLCASSFRGTGELFFGEGSRLTVL.

The chain links TRBV9 to TRBJ2-5, with 11 bases identical to TRBD2. Germline-derived CDR1 and CDR2 are SGDLS and YYNGEE. With V trimmed by 2 bases and J by 3 bases, 6 bases remained unmatched. The CDR3 spans 16 residues. The CDR3 DNA follows: TGTGCCAGCAGCGTTTCTAGCGGGAGGAGGGAAGAGACCCAGTACTTC. It translates to CASSVSSGRREETQYF.

CDR3 sequence: CASRGLVRGEQFF. DNA for the CDR3: TGTGCCAGCAGAGGACTAGTTCGTGGTGAGCAGTTCTTC. This chain uses TRBV2 with TRBJ2-1, with 7 bases fitting TRBD2. The J segment lost 9 bases and the V segment lost 6 bases, leaving 8 bases of the junction unmatched. The germline CDR1 and CDR2 sequences are SNHLY and FYNNEI. This CDR3 is 13 amino acids long.

The chain combines TRBV12-3 or TRBV12-4 with TRBJ2-1; TRBD1 is a possible D gene (5 bases). V was pared by 2 bases and J by 8 bases, with 7 bases between. There are 12 residues in the CDR3. The chain's CDR3 is CASSLRGDEQFF. The DNA for the CDR3 is TGTGCCAGCAGTTTAAGGGGCGATGAGCAGTTCTTC.

The DNA for the CDR3 is TGTGCCACCAGCCGCCTTGGGGTTGGCAGACAAGAGACCCAGTACTTC. Protein product: CATSRLGVGRQETQYF. V and J are TRBV15 and TRBJ2-5; D unresolved. Germline CDR1 is LNHNV and CDR2 is YYDKDF (reference sequence). The CDR3 is 16 residues long. V dropped 5 bases and J dropped 2 bases, with 18 bases sitting between them.

This sequence joins TRBV27 and TRBJ2-3; D is unclear. This CDR3 has 15 amino acids. V was cut by 2 bases and J by 3 bases, with 12 bases left in between. CDR1 MNHEY and CDR2 SMNVEV come from the germline V gene (reference sequence). The DNA of the CDR3 is TGTGCCAGCAGTTTAAGTAGACGGAATACAGATACGCAGTATTTT. This sequence encodes CASSLSRRNTDTQYF.

The rearrangement links TRBV5-6 to TRBJ2-5; the match to TRBD1 covers 12 bases. V lost 4 bases and J lost 2; bases outside the gene matches: 6. The CDR3 consists of 16 residues. Germline CDR1 SGHDT, CDR2 YYEEEE. The CDR3 region has the DNA TGTGCCAGCAGCCGGGGGACAGGGGGCTGGCAAGAGACCCAGTACTTC. Translation gives CASSRGTGGWQETQYF.

This clone was counted between two and nine times. The chain combines TRBV10-1 with TRBJ2-5; the D is unclear. The CDR3 has 16 residues. Germline V gene lookup returns CDR1 WNHNN and CDR2 SYGVQD (reference sequence). The V end was cut by 0 bases, the J end by 4 bases, with 15 bases between. DNA of the CDR3: TGCGCCAGCAGTGAGTCGTGGGATGACACCCCAGAGACCCAGTACTTC. It encodes CASSESWDDTPETQYF.

V usage is TRBV6-2 or TRBV6-3 and J usage is TRBJ2-7; D gene ambiguous. The V end was cut by 4 bases, the J end by 4 bases, with 17 bases between. The CDR3 length is 15 residues. The germline gives CDR1 MNHEY, CDR2 SVGEGT. DNA of the CDR3: TGTGCCAGCAGTTCTTTTAGGGATTACGAATACGAGCAGTACTTC. This encodes CASSSFRDYEYEQYF.

In the case of this clone: At one end the junction does not follow the germline gene, possibly because of a read error. Other DNA sequences of this sample code for an identical CDR3. The chain recombines TRBV6-2 or TRBV6-3 with TRBJ2-2; D remains ambiguous. The CDR3 has 16 amino acids. Germline V gene sequence: CDR1 MNHEY, CDR2 SVGEGT. CDR3 bases: TGTGCTAGCAGTTACTCGCCTAGACCGAACACCGGGGAGCTGTTTTTT. It specifies CASSYSPRPNTGELFF.

The chain joins TRBV28 to TRBJ2-2, with D possibly being TRBD2 (5 bases). The germline CDR1 and CDR2 sequences are MDHEN and SYDVKM. V was pared by 2 bases and J by 4 bases, with 5 bases between. This CDR3 is 13 amino acids long. This CDR3 reads CASSLRGTGELFF. The CDR3 DNA reads as TGTGCCAGCAGTTTACGGGGCACCGGGGAGCTGTTTTTT.

The genes are TRBV5-1 and TRBJ2-7; no definite D call. V shed 2 bases and J shed 0 bases, with 3 bases lying between them. CDR1 and CDR2 (germline): SGHRS, YFSETQ. The CDR3 is 12 amino acids. The DNA for the CDR3 is TGCGCCAGCAGCTTACCCTCCTACGAGCAGTACTTC. Its translation: CASSLPSYEQYF.

The chain joins TRBV19 to TRBJ1-2; D is unclear. The V end was cut by 5 bases, the J end by 5 bases, with 12 bases between. Per the germline V gene, CDR1 is LNHDA and CDR2 is SQIVND (reference sequence). The CDR3 contains 13 residues. The CDR3 bases are TGTGCCAGTAGTCGGACGTCGGGGTATGGCTACACCTTC. It codes for CASSRTSGYGYTF.

V and J are TRBV9 and TRBJ1-3, with D maybe TRBD1 (5 bases). The V gene lost 0 bases and the J gene lost 0 bases, with 13 bases spanning the gap. The germline V gene has CDR1 SGDLS and CDR2 YYNGEE. The length of the CDR3 is 17 residues. CDR3 DNA sequence: TGTGCCAGCAGCGTAGCATACCGTGGGGGCTCTGGAAACACCATATATTTT. It codes for CASSVAYRGGSGNTIYF.